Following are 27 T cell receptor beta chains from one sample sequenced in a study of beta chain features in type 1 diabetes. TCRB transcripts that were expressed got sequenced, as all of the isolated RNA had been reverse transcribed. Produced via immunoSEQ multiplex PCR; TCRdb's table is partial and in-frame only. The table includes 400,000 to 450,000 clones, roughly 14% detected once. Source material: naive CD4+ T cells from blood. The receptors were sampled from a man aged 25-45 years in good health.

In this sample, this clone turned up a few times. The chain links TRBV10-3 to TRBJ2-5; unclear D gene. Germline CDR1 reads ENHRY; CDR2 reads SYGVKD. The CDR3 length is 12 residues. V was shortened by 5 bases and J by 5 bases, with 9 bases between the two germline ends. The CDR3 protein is CAISFSFETQYF. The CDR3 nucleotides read TGTGCCATCAGTTTTAGTTTCGAGACCCAGTACTTC.

This CDR3 is CASSTGTRETQYF. DNA of the CDR3: TGTGCCAGCAGTACAGGGACCCGAGAGACCCAGTACTTC. The chain combines TRBV11-2 with TRBJ2-5, with a possible D match to TRBD1 (6 bases). CDR1 is SGHAT, CDR2 FQNNGV, per germline. V lost 6 bases, J lost 4 bases, and 12 bases lay in between. The CDR3 is made up of 13 amino acids.

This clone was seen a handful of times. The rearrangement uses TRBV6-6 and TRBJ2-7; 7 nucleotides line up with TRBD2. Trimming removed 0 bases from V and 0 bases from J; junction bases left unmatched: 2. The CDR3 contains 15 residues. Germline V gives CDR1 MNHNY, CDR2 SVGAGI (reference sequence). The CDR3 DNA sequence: TGTGCCAGCAGTTACTCTGCGGGAGTCTCCTACGAGCAGTACGTC. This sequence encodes CASSYSAGVSYEQYV.

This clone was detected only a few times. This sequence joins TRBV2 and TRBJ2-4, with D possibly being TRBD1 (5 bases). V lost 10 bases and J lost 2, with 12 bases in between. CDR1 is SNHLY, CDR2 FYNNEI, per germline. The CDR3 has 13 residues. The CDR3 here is CATVQGTKNIQYF. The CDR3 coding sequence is TGTGCCACCGTCCAGGGAACCAAAAACATTCAGTACTTC.

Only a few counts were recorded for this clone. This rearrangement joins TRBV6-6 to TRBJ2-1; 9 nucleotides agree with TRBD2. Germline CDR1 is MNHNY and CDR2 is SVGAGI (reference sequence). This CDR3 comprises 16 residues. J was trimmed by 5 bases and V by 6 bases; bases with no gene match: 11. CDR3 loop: CASRLVGLAHDNEQFF. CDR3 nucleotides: TGTGCCAGCAGACTAGTGGGACTAGCTCATGACAATGAGCAGTTCTTC.

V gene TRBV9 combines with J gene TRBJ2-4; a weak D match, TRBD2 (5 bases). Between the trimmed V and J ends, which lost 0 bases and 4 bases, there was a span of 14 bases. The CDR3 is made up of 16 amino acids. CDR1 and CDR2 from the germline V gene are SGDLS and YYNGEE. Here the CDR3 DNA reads TGTGCCAGCAGCGTAGAGCTGAGAGCGGATAAAAACATTCAGTACTTC. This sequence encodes CASSVELRADKNIQYF.

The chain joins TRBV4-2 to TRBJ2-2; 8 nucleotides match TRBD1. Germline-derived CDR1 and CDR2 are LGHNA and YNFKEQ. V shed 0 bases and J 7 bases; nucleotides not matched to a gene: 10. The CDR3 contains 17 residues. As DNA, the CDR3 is TGTGCCAGCAGCCAAGATCAGGGCCAGGGGGCGGGCGGGGAGCTGTTTTTT. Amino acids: CASSQDQGQGAGGELFF.

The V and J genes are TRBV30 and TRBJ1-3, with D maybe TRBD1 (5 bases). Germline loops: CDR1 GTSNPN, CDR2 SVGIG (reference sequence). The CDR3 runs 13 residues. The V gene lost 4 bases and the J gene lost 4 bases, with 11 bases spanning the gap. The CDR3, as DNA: TGTGCCTGGACTCCAGGGCCGGGAAACACCATATATTTT. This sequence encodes CAWTPGPGNTIYF.

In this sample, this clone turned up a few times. Written as DNA, the CDR3 is TGTGCCAGCGGCATAGGGGGTTCCTACGAGCAGTACTTC. This sequence encodes CASGIGGSYEQYF. V usage is TRBV11-2 and J usage is TRBJ2-7; D is perhaps TRBD1 (6 bases). The CDR3 loop spans 13 amino acids. V was clipped by 8 bases and J by 1 base, with 12 bases between them. The V gene's germline CDR1 is SGHAT and CDR2 FQNNGV.

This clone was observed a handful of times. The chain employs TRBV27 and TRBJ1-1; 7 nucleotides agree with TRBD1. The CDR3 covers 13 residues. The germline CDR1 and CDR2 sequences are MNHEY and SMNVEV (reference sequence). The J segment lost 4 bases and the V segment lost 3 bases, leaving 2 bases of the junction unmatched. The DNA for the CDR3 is TGTGCCAGCAGTTTGGGACAGCTCACTGAAGCTTTCTTT. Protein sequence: CASSLGQLTEAFF.

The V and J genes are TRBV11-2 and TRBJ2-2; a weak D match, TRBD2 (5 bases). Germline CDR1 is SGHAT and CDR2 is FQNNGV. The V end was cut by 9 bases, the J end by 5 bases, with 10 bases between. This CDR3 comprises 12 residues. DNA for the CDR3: TGTGCCAGTTCCATAGCGACCGGGGAGCTGTTTTTT. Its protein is CASSIATGELFF. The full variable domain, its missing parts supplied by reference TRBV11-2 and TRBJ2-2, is EAGVAQSPRYKIIEKRQSVAFWCNPISGHATLYWYQQILGQGPKLLIQFQNNGVVDDSQLPKDRFSAERLKGVDSTLKIQPAKLEDSAVYLCASSIATGELFFGEGSRLTVL.

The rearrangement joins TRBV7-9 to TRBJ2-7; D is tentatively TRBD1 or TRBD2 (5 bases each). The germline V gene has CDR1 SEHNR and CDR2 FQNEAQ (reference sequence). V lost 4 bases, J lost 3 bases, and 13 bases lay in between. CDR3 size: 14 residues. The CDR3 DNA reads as TGTGCCAGCAGCTCCGGGACGGCCATCTACGAGCAGTACGTC. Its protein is CASSSGTAIYEQYV.

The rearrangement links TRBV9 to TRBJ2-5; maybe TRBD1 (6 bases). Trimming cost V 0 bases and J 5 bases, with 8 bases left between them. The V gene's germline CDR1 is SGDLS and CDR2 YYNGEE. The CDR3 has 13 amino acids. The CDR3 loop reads CASSVDRVETQYF. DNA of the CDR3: TGTGCCAGCAGCGTAGACAGGGTGGAGACCCAGTACTTC.

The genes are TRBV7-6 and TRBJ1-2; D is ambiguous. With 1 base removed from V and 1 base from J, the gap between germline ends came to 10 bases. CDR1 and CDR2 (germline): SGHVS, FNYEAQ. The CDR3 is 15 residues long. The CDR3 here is CASSLGPGFNYGYTF. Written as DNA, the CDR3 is TGTGCCAGCAGCTTAGGTCCGGGTTTTAACTATGGCTACACCTTC.

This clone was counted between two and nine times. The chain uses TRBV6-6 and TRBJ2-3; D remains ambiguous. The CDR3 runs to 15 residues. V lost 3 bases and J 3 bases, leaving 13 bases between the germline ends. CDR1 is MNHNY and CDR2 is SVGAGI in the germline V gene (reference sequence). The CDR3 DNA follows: TGTGCCAGCAGTTATGGAGACATCGTAACAGATACGCAGTATTTT. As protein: CASSYGDIVTDTQYF.

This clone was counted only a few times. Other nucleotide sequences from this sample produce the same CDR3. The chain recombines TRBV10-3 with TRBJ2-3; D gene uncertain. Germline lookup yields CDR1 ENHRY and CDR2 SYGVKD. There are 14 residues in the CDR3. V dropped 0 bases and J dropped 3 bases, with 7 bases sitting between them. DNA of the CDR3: TGTGCCATCAGTGAGTCGCAAGGGACAGATACGCAGTATTTT. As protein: CAISESQGTDTQYF.

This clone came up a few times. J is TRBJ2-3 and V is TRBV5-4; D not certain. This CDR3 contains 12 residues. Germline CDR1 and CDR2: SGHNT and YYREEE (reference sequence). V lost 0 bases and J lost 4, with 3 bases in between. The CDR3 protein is CASSLAPDTQYF. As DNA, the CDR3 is TGTGCCAGCAGCTTGGCCCCAGATACGCAGTATTTT.

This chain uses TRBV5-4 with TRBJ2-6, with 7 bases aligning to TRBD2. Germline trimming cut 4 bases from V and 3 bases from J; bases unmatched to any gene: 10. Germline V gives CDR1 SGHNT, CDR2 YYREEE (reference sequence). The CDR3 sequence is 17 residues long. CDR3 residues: CASSPSGRGGGANVLTF. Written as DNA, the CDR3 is TGTGCCAGCAGCCCCTCGGGGAGGGGTGGTGGGGCCAACGTCCTGACTTTC.

In DNA form, the CDR3 reads TGCGCCAGCAGCGAGACAGGGGTCTACGAGCAGTACTTC. This gives the protein CASSETGVYEQYF. The gene calls are TRBV5-1 and TRBJ2-7; the match to TRBD1 covers 8 bases. The CDR3 loop spans 13 amino acids. From germline, CDR1 is SGHRS and CDR2 YFSETQ. With V trimmed by 4 bases and J by 3 bases, 3 bases remained unmatched.

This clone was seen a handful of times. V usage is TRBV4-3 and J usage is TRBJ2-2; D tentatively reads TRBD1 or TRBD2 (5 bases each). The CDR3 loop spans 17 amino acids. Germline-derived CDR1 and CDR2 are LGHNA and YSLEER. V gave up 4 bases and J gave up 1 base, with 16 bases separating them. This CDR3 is CASSPYSGQWNTGELFF. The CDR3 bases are TGCGCCAGCAGCCCTTATTCGGGGCAGTGGAACACCGGGGAGCTGTTTTTT.

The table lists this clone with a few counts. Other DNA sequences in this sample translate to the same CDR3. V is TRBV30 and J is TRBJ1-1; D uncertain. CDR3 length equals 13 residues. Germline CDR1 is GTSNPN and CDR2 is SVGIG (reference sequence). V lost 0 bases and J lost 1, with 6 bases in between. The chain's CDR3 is CAWSVRGNTEAFF. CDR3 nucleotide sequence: TGTGCCTGGAGTGTACGCGGGAACACTGAAGCTTTCTTT.

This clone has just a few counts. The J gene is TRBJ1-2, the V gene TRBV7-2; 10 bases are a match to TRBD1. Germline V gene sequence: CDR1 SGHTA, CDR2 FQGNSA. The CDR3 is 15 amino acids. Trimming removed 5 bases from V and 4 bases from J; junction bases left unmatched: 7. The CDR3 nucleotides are TGTGCCAGCAGCCCCAGACAGGGGGCTAGCTATGGCTACACCTTC. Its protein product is CASSPRQGASYGYTF.

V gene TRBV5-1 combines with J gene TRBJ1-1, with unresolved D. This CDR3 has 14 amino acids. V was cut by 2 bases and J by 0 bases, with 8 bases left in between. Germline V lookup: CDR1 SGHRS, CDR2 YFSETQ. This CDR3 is CASSFVEVNTEAFF. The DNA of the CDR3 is TGCGCCAGCAGCTTCGTCGAAGTGAACACTGAAGCTTTCTTT.

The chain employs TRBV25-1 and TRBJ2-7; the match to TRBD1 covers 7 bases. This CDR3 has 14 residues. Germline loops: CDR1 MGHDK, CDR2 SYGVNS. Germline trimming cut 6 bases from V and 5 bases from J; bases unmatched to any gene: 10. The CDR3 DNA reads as TGTGCCAGCAGCACGACGACAGGGAGCGACGAGCAGTACTTC. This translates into CASSTTTGSDEQYF.

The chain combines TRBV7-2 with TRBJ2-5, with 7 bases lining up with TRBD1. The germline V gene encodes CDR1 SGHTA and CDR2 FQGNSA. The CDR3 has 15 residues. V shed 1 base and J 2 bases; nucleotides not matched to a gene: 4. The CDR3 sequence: CASSLVRQGQETQYF. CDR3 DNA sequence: TGTGCCAGCAGCTTAGTTCGACAGGGACAAGAGACCCAGTACTTC.

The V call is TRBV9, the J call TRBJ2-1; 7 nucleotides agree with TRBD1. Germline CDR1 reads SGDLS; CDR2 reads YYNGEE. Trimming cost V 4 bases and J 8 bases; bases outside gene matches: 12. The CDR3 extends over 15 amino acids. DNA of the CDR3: TGTGCCAGCAGCTCCCGGGACAGAACCCTCCATGAGCAGTTCTTC. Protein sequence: CASSSRDRTLHEQFF. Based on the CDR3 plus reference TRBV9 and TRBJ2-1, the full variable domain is DSGVTQTPKHLITATGQRVTLRCSPRSGDLSVYWYQQSLDQGLQFLIQYYNGEERAKGNILERFSAQQFPDLHSELNLSSLELGDSALYFCASSSRDRTLHEQFFGPGTRLTVL.

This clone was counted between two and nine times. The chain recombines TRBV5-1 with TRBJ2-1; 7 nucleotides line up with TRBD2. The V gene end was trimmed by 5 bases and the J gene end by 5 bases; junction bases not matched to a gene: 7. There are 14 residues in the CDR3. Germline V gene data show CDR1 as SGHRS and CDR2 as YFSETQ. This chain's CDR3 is CASSGGSYDNEQFF. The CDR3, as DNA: TGCGCCAGCAGTGGCGGGAGCTACGACAATGAGCAGTTCTTC. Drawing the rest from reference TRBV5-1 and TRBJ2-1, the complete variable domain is KAGVTQTPRYLIKTRGQQVTLSCSPISGHRSVSWYQQTPGQGLQFLFEYFSETQRNKGNFPGRFSGRQFSNSRSEMNVSTLELGDSALYLCASSGGSYDNEQFFGPGTRLTVL.